The sequence of this T cell receptor beta chain was determined in a study of blood T cells in healthy people across ages. For the study at large: The template switching approach captured approximately one barcoded beta molecule for every two T cells.

Study-level results: As naive T cell percentage varied, TCR beta diversity correlated strongly with it. Aged donors had fewer naive CD4+ cells and lower diversity than long-lived donors.

Comment on this clonotype: The antigen remains undetermined.

The second PCR ran roughly 6 to 11 cycles with a sample-barcoded 5' primer and J-beta primers. TCRdb independently ran MiXCR on the 5' RACE reads; one entry per CDR3 protein. The repertoire holds roughly 830,000 distinct CDR3 sequences, with about 59% as singletons. For every donor, a draw yielded 8.5 to 10 milliliters of peripheral blood. Germline V lookup: CDR1 DFQATT, CDR2 SNEGSKA (reference sequence). CDR3 length: 14 residues. Input material: blood. The V and J genes are TRBV20-1 and TRBJ2-7; 7 bases line up with TRBD1. The DNA end is more similar to TRBJ2-1, so the J call may be wrong. This sequence was found in a young man in good health. CDR3 in amino acids: CSAPFPGQFYEQFF. CDR3 in DNA: TGCAGTGCCCCTTTCCCGGGACAGTTCTACGAGCAGTTCTTC.